In this sample, the clone carrying this T cell receptor (beta chain) turned up a few times. Its specificity is unknown. The sample comes from a study of T cells after posttransplantation cyclophosphamide. General study points: TRB overlap between skin or GI tissue T cells and blood was limited. TRB clonality was highly associated with recipient CMV seropositivity and reactivation. Donor-recipient repertoire similarity was low at 1-2 months, rising over year one.

The CDR3 has 13 residues. The germline CDR1 and CDR2 sequences are MNHEY and SVGAGI. With 0 bases removed from V and 6 bases from J, the gap between germline ends came to 7 bases. Generated by immunoSEQ multiplex PCR, the TCRdb table keeps only in-frame clones and is missing some. In the table there are 28,000 or so clones, roughly 90% of which are singletons. The specimen sequenced was PBMCs. The receptor's source is a man between 45 and 60 years old. The genes are TRBV6-5 and TRBJ2-3; no firm D call. CDR3: CASSYSARDTQYF. CDR3 bases: TGTGCCAGCAGTTACTCGGCCAGGGATACGCAGTATTTT.